This T cell receptor beta chain originates from a study of CD8 T cells in Susac syndrome (dated by TCRdb to between 2019 and 2020). A note on the overall study: Among the sequenced Susac syndrome patients, more than five had clinically active disease and fewer than 10 were in clinical remission. Susac syndrome patients were therapy-naive, on corticosteroids (some also receiving IVIg), or on IVIg alone at blood withdrawal. Whether CD8+ T cell activation and differentiation in Susac syndrome was antigen driven was tested using repertoire sequencing. Study-wide conclusions, independent of this receptor: In the CD4+ T cell repertoire of Susac syndrome patients, clonal expansion was not detected. The TCR sequencing and HLA analysis was acknowledged to have included a relatively small number of individuals.

Peripheral blood CD8+ and CD4+ T cells from healthy donors, Susac syndrome patients and multiple sclerosis patients were profiled using high-throughput TCR beta sequencing. Susac syndrome patients met recently defined diagnostic criteria for definite or probable disease. Bulk CD8+ and CD4+ T cells were purified by magnetic negative isolation, while CD8+ TEMRA cells were enriched using FACS. Blood was collected in EDTA tubes and processed within 24 hours, with PBMCs isolated through density gradient centrifugation. PBMCs intended for TCR sequencing were frozen in liquid nitrogen and were later thawed in a 37 degrees C water bath. The sorted or isolated CD4+, CD8+ and CD8+ TEMRA cells had a purity of 90% or higher. RNA was extracted using the RNeasy kit, and about 0.45 to 1 microgram was reverse transcribed with random hexamers. The immunoSEQ multiplex PCR assay, which covers 54 Vbeta and 13 Jbeta segments, was used to amplify TCR beta CDR3 regions. PCR amplification bias was corrected using a synthetic template baseline for primer optimization and computational correction. Processing in the source paper ran as follows. Reads were assigned to V, D and J genes according to IMGT and analyzed in immunoSEQ Analyzer, with only productive sequences retained. To calculate clonality, Shannon entropy was normalized by log2 of the number of productive unique sequences and then subtracted from one. For each patient and control, public and private clones were evaluated within the 100 most prevalent clones. A clone was defined as Susac-specific if it was absent from the healthy and MS cohorts, from more than 850 published viral clones and from other ImmuneACCESS disease sequences. In TCRdb, the public reads were trimmed at Q25 with fastp and aligned with MiXCR, with productive beta chains retained. Rows with one shared CDR3 protein collapse into an entry with the most common genes and DNA. What appears here as the V and J calls and clone size reflects TCRdb's work, not the paper's. Counted in this sample were some 150,000 distinct CDR3 sequences; approximately 95% of them appeared once. The top ten clonotypes cover 0.16% of the sample.

This clonotype appeared once. No antigen is known for it. Base qualities are not provided; no much larger clone lies one nucleotide away. One read is thin evidence. The CDR3 goes from the cysteine to the phenylalanine over 15 residues. This entry keeps only the CDR3 DNA: 45 bases, framed from base 1. At the junction V is shortened by 2 bases and J by 6 bases, with 14 bases in between. In the germline V gene, CDR1 corresponds to SNHLY and CDR2 to FYNNEI. This clonotype was obtained from a human donor with Susac syndrome. The rearranged segments are TRBV2 and TRBJ1-5, with TRBD1 perhaps the D gene, on 5 matching bases. Sequenced sample: CD4+ T cells from PBMCs. The DNA sequence is as follows: TGTGCCAGCAGTGAAAGGCGTTCCGGGGGTCAGCCCCAGCATTTT. Its coded protein is CASSERRSGGQPQHF. Joined to the reference TRBV2 and TRBJ1-5 proteins, this CDR3 gives the full variable domain: EPEVTQTPSHQVTQMGQEVILRCVPISNHLYFYWYRQILGQKVEFLVSFYNNEISEKSEIFDDQFSVERPDGSNFTLKIRSTKLEDSAMYFCASSERRSGGQPQHFGDGTRLSIL.